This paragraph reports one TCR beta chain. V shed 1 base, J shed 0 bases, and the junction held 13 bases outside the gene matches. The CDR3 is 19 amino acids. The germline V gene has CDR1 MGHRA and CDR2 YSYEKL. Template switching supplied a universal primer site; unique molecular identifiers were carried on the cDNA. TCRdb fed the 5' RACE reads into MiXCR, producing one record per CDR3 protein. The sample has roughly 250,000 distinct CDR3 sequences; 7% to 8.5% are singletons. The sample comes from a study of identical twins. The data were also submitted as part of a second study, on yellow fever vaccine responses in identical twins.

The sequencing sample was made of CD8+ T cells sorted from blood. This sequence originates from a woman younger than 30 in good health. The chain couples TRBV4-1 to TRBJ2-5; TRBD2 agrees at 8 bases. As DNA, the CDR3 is TGCGCCAGCAGCCAAGCTTACCTCCCCAGCGGGGGCGACCAAGAGACCCAGTACTTC. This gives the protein CASSQAYLPSGGDQETQYF.